This TCR beta chain is drawn from a study of CD8 T cells in ankylosing spondylitis. The CDR3 spans 17 residues. The V end was cut by 0 bases, the J end by 3 bases, with 17 bases between. Per germline, CDR1 DFQATT and CDR2 SNEGSKA (reference sequence). Making use of molecular barcodes, quantitative 5'-RACE generated TCR beta libraries. One entry per CDR3 protein results from TCRdb running MiXCR on the 5' RACE reads. The sample yields some 26,000 distinct CDR3 sequences, roughly 17% seen once. In this sample, this clonotype turned up a few times. The receptor was derived from a male donor with ankylosing spondylitis or in good health (not recorded which). The material sequenced was blood. The gene calls are TRBV20-1 and TRBJ1-4, with D possibly TRBD1 on 5 matching bases. The CDR3 reads CSARDLGRAAPNEKLFF. In DNA, the CDR3 is TGCAGTGCTAGAGATTTAGGCAGGGCGGCACCTAATGAAAAACTGTTTTTT.